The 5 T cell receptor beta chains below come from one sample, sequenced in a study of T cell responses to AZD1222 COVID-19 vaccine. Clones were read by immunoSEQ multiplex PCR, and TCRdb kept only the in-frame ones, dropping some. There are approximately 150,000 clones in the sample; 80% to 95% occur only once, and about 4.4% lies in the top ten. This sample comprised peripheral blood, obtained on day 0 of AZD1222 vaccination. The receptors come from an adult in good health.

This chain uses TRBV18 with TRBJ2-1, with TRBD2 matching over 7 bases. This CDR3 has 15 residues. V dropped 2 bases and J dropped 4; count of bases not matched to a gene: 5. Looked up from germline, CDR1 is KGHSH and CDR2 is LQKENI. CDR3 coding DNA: TGTGCCAGCTCACCAGATCTAGCGGCGTACAATGAGCAGTTCTTC. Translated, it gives CASSPDLAAYNEQFF.

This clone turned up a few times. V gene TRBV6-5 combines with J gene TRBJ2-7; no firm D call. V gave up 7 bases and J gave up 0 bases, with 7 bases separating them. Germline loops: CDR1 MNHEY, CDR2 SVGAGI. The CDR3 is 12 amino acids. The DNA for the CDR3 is TGTGCCAGCATCGAGAACTCCTACGAGCAGTACTTC. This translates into CASIENSYEQYF.

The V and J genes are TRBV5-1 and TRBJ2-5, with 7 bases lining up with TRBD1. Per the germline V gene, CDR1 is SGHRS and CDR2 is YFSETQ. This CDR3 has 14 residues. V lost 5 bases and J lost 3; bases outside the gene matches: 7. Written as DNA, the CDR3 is TGCGCCAGCAGAAGTTATACAGGGGAAGAGACCCAGTACTTC. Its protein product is CASRSYTGEETQYF.

The CDR3 sequence: CASSIGTGGENTEAFF. CDR3 sequence (DNA): TGTGCCAGCAGCATAGGGACAGGGGGGGAGAACACTGAAGCTTTCTTT. V usage is TRBV5-4 and J usage is TRBJ1-1; 11 bases are a match to TRBD1. Germline lookup yields CDR1 SGHNT and CDR2 YYREEE (reference sequence). The CDR3 is 16 residues long. With V trimmed by 4 bases and J by 1 base, 6 bases remained unmatched.

CDR3 DNA: TGTGCCAGCAGCACCCGACAGGGGGGCGGGTCAGGCCAGCCCCAGCATTTT. Translated: CASSTRQGGGSGQPQHF. The V and J genes are TRBV5-8 and TRBJ1-5, with 9 bases matching TRBD1. Germline-derived CDR1 and CDR2 are SGHTS and YDEGEE. Unmatched junction bases numbered 15, after V lost 4 bases and J lost 7 bases. The CDR3 length is 17 residues.